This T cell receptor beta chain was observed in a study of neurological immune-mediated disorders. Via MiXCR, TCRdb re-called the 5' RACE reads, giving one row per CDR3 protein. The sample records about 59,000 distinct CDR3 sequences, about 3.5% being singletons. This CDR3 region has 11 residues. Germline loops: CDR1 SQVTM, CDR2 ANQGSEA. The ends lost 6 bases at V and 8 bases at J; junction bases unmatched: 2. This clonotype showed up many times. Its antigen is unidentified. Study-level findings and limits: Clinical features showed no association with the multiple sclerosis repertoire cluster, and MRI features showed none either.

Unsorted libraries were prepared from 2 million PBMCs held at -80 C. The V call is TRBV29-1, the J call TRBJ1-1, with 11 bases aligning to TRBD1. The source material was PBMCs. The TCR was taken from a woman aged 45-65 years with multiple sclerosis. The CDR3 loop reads CSVGQGAEAFF. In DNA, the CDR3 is TGCAGCGTCGGACAGGGGGCGGAAGCTTTCTTT.